Listed here are 30 T cell receptor beta chains from one sample, sequenced in a study of blood T cell repertoires in COVID-19. Profiling relied on immunoSEQ multiplex PCR, and the TCRdb table lists in-frame clones only, not all of them. This sample yields about 54,000 clones, of which just over 85% are seen a single time; around 28% belongs to the top ten. The sequenced sample was peripheral blood. The receptors were sampled from a human donor in a cohort sampled during active COVID-19.

The V gene is TRBV5-1, the J gene TRBJ1-5, with D perhaps TRBD1 (5 bases). The CDR3 runs 15 residues. V lost 4 bases and J lost 7, with 18 bases in between. Germline lookup yields CDR1 SGHRS and CDR2 YFSETQ. CDR3: CASSLGGRSGQPQHF. As DNA, the CDR3 is TGCGCCAGCAGCCTGGGGGGAAGGTCGGGGCAGCCCCAGCATTTT.

The chain joins TRBV5-1 to TRBJ2-1, with 7 bases aligning to TRBD2. This CDR3 is 16 amino acids long. The junction had 10 bases not matched to a gene; V was cut back by 0 bases and J by 7 bases. CDR1 and CDR2 (germline): SGHRS, YFSETQ. In DNA form, the CDR3 reads TGCGCCAGCAGCTTGGTGGCGGGAGTGGGGGGAAATGAGCAGTTCTTC. This translates into CASSLVAGVGGNEQFF.

This chain uses TRBV10-3 with TRBJ1-1, with unresolved D. Trimming stripped 0 bases from V and 5 bases from J, with 10 bases between. Per the germline V gene, CDR1 is ENHRY and CDR2 is SYGVKD. The CDR3 spans 14 residues. The chain's CDR3 is CAISESMEGTEAFF. The CDR3 DNA reads as TGTGCCATCAGTGAGTCGATGGAGGGTACTGAAGCTTTCTTT.

The chain employs TRBV25-1 and TRBJ1-5; tentative D call: TRBD1 (6 bases). With 5 bases removed from V and 0 bases from J, the gap between germline ends came to 17 bases. This CDR3 is 17 amino acids long. Germline V CDR1 and CDR2: MGHDK, SYGVNS. The CDR3 sequence is CASSPGQGGYSNQPQHF. The CDR3 DNA reads TGTGCCAGCAGTCCAGGGCAAGGGGGTTATAGCAATCAGCCCCAGCATTTT. Drawing the rest from reference TRBV25-1 and TRBJ1-5, the complete variable domain is EADIYQTPRYLVIGTGKKITLECSQTMGHDKMYWYQQDPGMELHLIHYSYGVNSTEKGDLSSESTVSRIRTEHFPLTLESARPSHTSQYLCASSPGQGGYSNQPQHFGDGTRLSIL.

This chain connects TRBV28 to TRBJ1-2; 8 nucleotides agree with TRBD1. V lost 5 bases, J lost 7 bases, and 6 bases stayed unmatched. The CDR3 extends over 13 amino acids. The germline V gene encodes CDR1 MDHEN and CDR2 SYDVKM. CDR3 in amino acids: CASSHQGAIGYTF. Written as DNA, the CDR3 is TGTGCCAGCAGTCACCAGGGGGCAATTGGCTACACCTTC.

The CDR3, as DNA: TGCGCCAGCAGCTGGACCGGGACAGGGGGGAAGAACACTGAAGCTTTCTTT. Protein sequence: CASSWTGTGGKNTEAFF. The rearrangement links TRBV5-1 to TRBJ1-1; TRBD1 agrees at 11 bases. Germline trimming cut 3 bases from V and 1 base from J; bases unmatched to any gene: 8. The CDR3 is made up of 17 amino acids. Germline V lookup: CDR1 SGHRS, CDR2 YFSETQ.

The CDR3 DNA follows: TGTGCCAGCAGTTACTTGGGGCCGCCTAATGAAAAACTGTTTTTT. Protein: CASSYLGPPNEKLFF. The chain couples TRBV6-6 to TRBJ1-4; tentatively, D is TRBD1 (5 bases). This CDR3 spans 15 amino acids. Trimming left V 1 base short and J 3 bases short, with 9 bases between. Germline V gives CDR1 MNHNY, CDR2 SVGAGI (reference sequence).

The chain employs TRBV11-2 and TRBJ1-1, with TRBD1 identical over 10 bases. V dropped 5 bases and J dropped 1; count of bases not matched to a gene: 7. Germline CDR1 is SGHAT and CDR2 is FQNNGV. The CDR3 is 16 amino acids. The CDR3 region is CASSPRQGASNTEAFF. The CDR3 bases are TGTGCCAGCAGCCCGCGACAGGGGGCTTCGAACACTGAAGCTTTCTTT.

The rearrangement links TRBV10-3 to TRBJ2-3, with 11 bases matching TRBD2. Germline V gives CDR1 ENHRY, CDR2 SYGVKD. CDR3 length: 16 residues. Losses at the gene ends were 4 bases for V and 2 bases for J; bases not matched to a gene: 5. CDR3 sequence reads: CAISAQTSGVTDTQYF. The CDR3 DNA reads TGTGCCATCAGTGCCCAGACTAGCGGGGTCACAGATACGCAGTATTTT.

J is TRBJ2-3 and V is TRBV5-1; 8 bases map to TRBD2. The V gene end was trimmed by 5 bases and the J gene end by 0 bases; junction bases not matched to a gene: 5. The CDR3 is 15 amino acids. Germline V gene lookup returns CDR1 SGHRS and CDR2 YFSETQ. The DNA of the CDR3 is TGCGCCAGCAGGCGCACGGGGGGGAGCACAGATACGCAGTATTTT. Amino acid sequence: CASRRTGGSTDTQYF.

V and J are TRBV2 and TRBJ2-2; possible D gene TRBD1, 6 bases. CDR3 length: 15 amino acids. Germline CDR1 reads SNHLY; CDR2 reads FYNNEI. V lost 7 bases and J lost 5, with 17 bases in between. CDR3 coding DNA: TGTGCCAGCAACAAACAGGGCCTAAGGACCGGGGAGCTGTTTTTT. Its protein product is CASNKQGLRTGELFF. The full variable domain, in which reference TRBV2 and TRBJ2-2 provide the parts outside the CDR3, is EPEVTQTPSHQVTQMGQEVILRCVPISNHLYFYWYRQILGQKVEFLVSFYNNEISEKSEIFDDQFSVERPDGSNFTLKIRSTKLEDSAMYFCASNKQGLRTGELFFGEGSRLTVL.

CDR3: CASSLHREETQYF. The CDR3 DNA reads as TGTGCCAGCAGCCTTCACAGGGAAGAGACCCAGTACTTC. The chain carries TRBV9 and TRBJ2-5; TRBD1 might be the D (6 bases). The V gene's germline CDR1 is SGDLS and CDR2 YYNGEE. V lost 4 bases, J lost 3 bases, and 10 bases lay in between. The CDR3 spans 13 residues.

V and J are TRBV7-8 and TRBJ2-5; TRBD1 matches 10 bases. V lost 5 bases to trimming and J lost 3 bases; unmatched junction nucleotides: 6. This CDR3 contains 15 residues. The germline V gene encodes CDR1 SGHVS and CDR2 FQNEAQ. The CDR3 DNA reads as TGTGCCAGCAGCCAGGCCGGGACAGGGGAAGAGACCCAGTACTTC. This sequence encodes CASSQAGTGEETQYF.

The rearrangement joins TRBV21-1 to TRBJ2-6; no DNA check was done on the table's D call, TRBD1. TRBV21-1 is a pseudogene segment. CDR3 length: 18 residues. The CDR3 nucleotides are TGTGCCAGCAGCATGGAGGACAGTCAAAGCTCTGGGGCCAACGTCCTGACTTTC. As protein: CASSMEDSQSSGANVLTF.

V usage is TRBV28 and J usage is TRBJ2-1, with 7 bases lining up with TRBD2. The CDR3 spans 16 residues. V lost 8 bases to trimming and J lost 5 bases; unmatched junction nucleotides: 15. Germline V CDR1 and CDR2: MDHEN, SYDVKM. CDR3 nucleotide sequence: TGTGCCAGCTGTCCCGCGGGGGTAGGATCGGACAATGAGCAGTTCTTC. Amino acid sequence: CASCPAGVGSDNEQFF.

V and J are TRBV19 and TRBJ2-1, with 7 bases lining up with TRBD2. The CDR3 totals 14 residues. Germline CDR1 and CDR2: LNHDA and SQIVND (reference sequence). V lost 10 bases to trimming and J lost 1 base; unmatched junction nucleotides: 7. CDR3 DNA sequence: TGTGCCACCCGGGGTAGCGGGTCCTACAATGAGCAGTTCTTC. Amino acids: CATRGSGSYNEQFF. Using reference TRBV19 and TRBJ2-1 for the parts outside the CDR3, the full variable domain is DGGITQSPKYLFRKEGQNVTLSCEQNLNHDAMYWYRQDPGQGLRLIYYSQIVNDFQKGDIAEGYSVSREKKESFPLTVTSAQKNPTAFYLCATRGSGSYNEQFFGPGTRLTVL.

J is TRBJ1-4 and V is TRBV15, with D unclear. V was cut by 1 base and J by 8 bases, with 5 bases left in between. The CDR3 runs 12 residues. Germline values: CDR1 LNHNV, CDR2 YYDKDF (reference sequence). DNA for the CDR3: TGTGCCACCAGCAGAGTCCCGGAAAAACTGTTTTTT. Translating it yields CATSRVPEKLFF.

The chain employs TRBV19 and TRBJ2-5; TRBD1 matches at 7 bases. Germline V gives CDR1 LNHDA, CDR2 SQIVND (reference sequence). J gave up 6 bases and V 5 bases, and 9 bases lay outside the gene matches. CDR3 size: 14 residues. The CDR3 is CASSAADRVKTQYF. CDR3 in DNA: TGTGCCAGTAGTGCAGCCGACAGGGTTAAGACCCAGTACTTC. Based on the CDR3 plus reference TRBV19 and TRBJ2-5, the full variable domain is DGGITQSPKYLFRKEGQNVTLSCEQNLNHDAMYWYRQDPGQGLRLIYYSQIVNDFQKGDIAEGYSVSREKKESFPLTVTSAQKNPTAFYLCASSAADRVKTQYFGPGTRLLVL.

The J gene is TRBJ1-2, the V gene TRBV6-4; 7 nucleotides line up with TRBD1. CDR3 size: 13 residues. Germline V gene data show CDR1 as MRHNA and CDR2 as SNTAGT. V was pared by 6 bases and J by 7 bases, with 8 bases of the junction left unmatched. The CDR3 coding sequence is TGTGCCAGCAGAGGACAGGAGCTAGGTGGCTACACCTTC. Protein product: CASRGQELGGYTF.

This clone was found a few times. The chain couples TRBV5-6 to TRBJ2-1; 8 nucleotides agree with TRBD1. Germline values: CDR1 SGHDT, CDR2 YYEEEE. V lost 0 bases, J lost 3 bases, and 11 bases stayed unmatched. The CDR3 has 18 amino acids. As DNA, the CDR3 is TGTGCCAGCAGCTTGGCCGCCAGGGGGCTCTTCGACTACAATGAGCAGTTCTTC. Translation: CASSLAARGLFDYNEQFF.

The chain combines TRBV9 with TRBJ2-3; the match to TRBD1 covers 7 bases. Germline V gene data show CDR1 as SGDLS and CDR2 as YYNGEE. V lost 4 bases to trimming and J lost 0 bases; unmatched junction nucleotides: 8. There are 16 residues in the CDR3. CDR3 sequence reads: CASSFRQGPSTDTQYF. The CDR3 nucleotides are TGTGCCAGCAGCTTCCGACAGGGCCCTAGCACAGATACGCAGTATTTT.

The J gene is TRBJ1-1, the V gene TRBV20-1; D gene uncertain. CDR3 length: 11 amino acids. V shed 5 bases and J shed 1 base, with 5 bases lying between them. Per the germline V gene, CDR1 is DFQATT and CDR2 is SNEGSKA (reference sequence). This chain's CDR3 is CSAFRNTEAFF. The CDR3 DNA reads as TGCAGTGCTTTTAGGAACACTGAAGCTTTCTTT.

V is TRBV7-2 and J is TRBJ1-2; tentative D call: TRBD1 (5 bases). This CDR3 is built from 13 residues. The V end lost 5 bases, the J end lost 4 bases, and 11 bases lay between the germline ends. Germline CDR1 is SGHTA and CDR2 is FQGNSA. CDR3 coding DNA: TGTGCCAGCAGCGCCCAGGGTGTCTATGGCTACACCTTC. Its protein is CASSAQGVYGYTF.

The V call is TRBV18, the J call TRBJ2-5; no firm D call. This CDR3 is 15 amino acids long. Trimming left V 1 base short and J 5 bases short, with 14 bases between. CDR1 is KGHSH, CDR2 LQKENI, per germline. The CDR3, as DNA: TGTGCCAGCTCACCACAACTTAGTTACGCGGAGACCCAGTACTTC. Its protein is CASSPQLSYAETQYF.

V and J are TRBV11-2 and TRBJ2-1; the match to TRBD1 covers 7 bases. This CDR3 is built from 15 residues. Germline trimming cut 1 base from V and 2 bases from J; bases unmatched to any gene: 2. The germline V gene has CDR1 SGHAT and CDR2 FQNNGV. This chain's CDR3 is CASSLVQGAYNEQFF. The CDR3 nucleotides are TGTGCCAGCAGCTTAGTCCAGGGGGCCTACAATGAGCAGTTCTTC.

This rearrangement joins TRBV6-9 to TRBJ2-3; 11 bases agree with TRBD2. This CDR3 comprises 16 residues. The J segment lost 5 bases and the V segment lost 5 bases, leaving 9 bases of the junction unmatched. The germline gives CDR1 MNHGY, CDR2 SVAAGI. As DNA, the CDR3 is TGTGCCAGCAGTCCCTTTTTTACTAGCGGGGGAGATACGCAGTATTTT. Translation gives CASSPFFTSGGDTQYF.

A single count supports this clone. The chain carries TRBV28 and TRBJ2-3; 13 nucleotides line up with TRBD2. The V gene's germline CDR1 is MDHEN and CDR2 SYDVKM. The ends lost 4 bases at V and 3 bases at J; junction bases unmatched: 7. This CDR3 region has 17 residues. The CDR3: CASSSPRGLAGTDTQYF. CDR3 bases: TGTGCCAGCAGTTCCCCCCGGGGACTAGCGGGAACAGATACGCAGTATTTT.

Only one count was recorded for this clone. The chain combines TRBV5-1 with TRBJ2-5; 7 bases line up with TRBD2. CDR1 is SGHRS and CDR2 is YFSETQ in the germline V gene. This CDR3 has 16 amino acids. The junction had 16 bases not matched to a gene; V was cut back by 4 bases and J by 7 bases. The CDR3 bases are TGCGCCAGCAGCGACGGGACTACTCCACTCCCGGTGACCCAGTACTTC. Protein: CASSDGTTPLPVTQYF.

The chain couples TRBV5-4 to TRBJ2-2, with 11 bases fitting TRBD2. Germline trimming cut 4 bases from V and 6 bases from J; bases unmatched to any gene: 8. This CDR3 spans 16 amino acids. The germline gives CDR1 SGHNT, CDR2 YYREEE (reference sequence). The CDR3 reads CASSITSGGRAGELFF. CDR3 coding DNA: TGTGCCAGCAGCATAACTAGCGGGGGAAGAGCCGGGGAGCTGTTTTTT.

As regards this clone: Distinct nucleotide sequences in the sample also encode this CDR3. V gene TRBV28 combines with J gene TRBJ1-6; the match to TRBD1 covers 9 bases. Germline V lookup: CDR1 MDHEN, CDR2 SYDVKM. Germline trimming cut 4 bases from V and 7 bases from J; bases unmatched to any gene: 5. The length of the CDR3 is 15 residues. CDR3 DNA: TGTGCCAGCAGTTCCAACAGGGGGCGGAATTCACCCCTCCACTTT. It specifies CASSSNRGRNSPLHF.